These 3 T cell receptor beta chains were sequenced from one sample in a study of blood T cells in healthy people across ages. A second about 6 to 11 cycle PCR used barcoded and J-beta primers. TCRdb reanalysed the 5' RACE reads using MiXCR and keeps one entry per CDR3 protein. The table records more than 1,400,000 distinct CDR3 sequences, approximately 38% of them present only once. Sequenced material: blood. Every receptor here comes from a young woman in good health.

The chain couples TRBV6-6 to TRBJ2-5, with D possibly being TRBD1 (5 bases). The germline V and J ends were trimmed by 7 bases and 0 bases, with 12 bases remaining between them. This CDR3 has 14 residues. CDR1 and CDR2 (germline): MNHNY, SVGAGI (reference sequence). CDR3: CASTIDSYQETQYF. CDR3 sequence (DNA): TGTGCCAGCACCATCGACAGCTACCAAGAGACCCAGTACTTC.

This clonotype was observed a single time. The chain has TRBV3-1 and TRBJ2-7; 12 bases agree with TRBD2. V trimming: 7 bases; J trimming: 7 bases; junction bases outside the gene matches: 11. Per the germline V gene, CDR1 is LGHDT and CDR2 is YNNKEL (reference sequence). The CDR3 loop spans 15 amino acids. The CDR3: CASTLAGGFNGEQYF. The DNA of the CDR3 is TGTGCCAGCACACTAGCGGGAGGTTTTAATGGAGAGCAGTACTTC.

This rearrangement joins TRBV11-2 to TRBJ2-1; 9 bases match TRBD1. Germline CDR1 and CDR2: SGHAT and FQNNGV. V was pared by 5 bases and J by 3 bases, with 8 bases of the junction left unmatched. The CDR3 loop spans 16 amino acids. CDR3 loop: CASSARDREFYNEQFF. CDR3 sequence (DNA): TGTGCCAGCAGCGCCCGGGACAGGGAGTTCTACAATGAGCAGTTCTTC.